The count of the clone carrying this TCR beta chain is one. The data derive from a study of blood T cells in healthy people across ages. Next came a second PCR, run for about 6 to 12 cycles, which used a sample-barcoded 5' primer along with a J-beta primer mix. TCRdb re-called the 5' RACE reads through MiXCR, storing one row per CDR3 protein. This table has around 870,000 distinct CDR3 sequences, 25% to 35% appearing once. CDR3 size: 14 residues. Germline V CDR1 and CDR2: MNHEY, SVGEGT. The chain joins TRBV6-2 or TRBV6-3 to TRBJ2-1; a weak D match, TRBD2 (5 bases). The DNA end is more similar to TRBJ2-7, so the J call may be wrong. What was sequenced was blood. This receptor was obtained from a woman over 75 in good health. CDR3 coding DNA: TGTGCCAGCACGGGATCAAGCTCCTACAATGAGCAGTACTTC. It yields the protein CASTGSSSYNEQYF.